The sequence of this T cell receptor (beta chain) was determined in a study of T cell responses to AZD1222 COVID-19 vaccine. This table comes from immunoSEQ multiplex PCR, and its TCRdb copy is limited to in-frame clones, with some not included. Of roughly 130,000 clones listed, approximately 86% are singletons. This clonotype was sampled from an adult in good health. The specimen comprised peripheral blood, sampled on day 0 of AZD1222 vaccination.

The CDR3 nucleotides read TGCGCCAGCAGCCCTCGACTAGCCGCCGGGGAGCTGTTTTTT. This codes for CASSPRLAAGELFF. The chain combines TRBV5-1 with TRBJ2-2; 7 bases line up with TRBD2. The CDR3 totals 14 residues. Germline V gene lookup returns CDR1 SGHRS and CDR2 YFSETQ. Trimming removed 4 bases from V and 6 bases from J; junction bases left unmatched: 6.